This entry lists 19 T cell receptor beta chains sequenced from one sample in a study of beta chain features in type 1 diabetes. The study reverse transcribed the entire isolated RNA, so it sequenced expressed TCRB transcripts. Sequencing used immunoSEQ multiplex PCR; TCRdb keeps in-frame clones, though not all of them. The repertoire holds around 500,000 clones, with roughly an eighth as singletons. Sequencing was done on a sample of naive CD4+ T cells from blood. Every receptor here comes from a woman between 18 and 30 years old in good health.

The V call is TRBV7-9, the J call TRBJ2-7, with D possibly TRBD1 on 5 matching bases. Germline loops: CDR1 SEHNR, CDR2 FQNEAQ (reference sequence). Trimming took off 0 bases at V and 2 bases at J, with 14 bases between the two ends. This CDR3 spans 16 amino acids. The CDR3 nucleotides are TGTGCCAGCAGCTTAGCCGCAGGGCCGACTCCCTACGAGCAGTACGTC. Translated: CASSLAAGPTPYEQYV.

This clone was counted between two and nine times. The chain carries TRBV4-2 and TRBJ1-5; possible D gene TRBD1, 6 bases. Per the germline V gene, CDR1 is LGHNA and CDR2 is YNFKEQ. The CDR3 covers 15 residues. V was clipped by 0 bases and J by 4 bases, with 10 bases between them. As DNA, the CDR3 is TGTGCCAGCAGCCAAGAGCGGACAGAGAATCAGCCCCAGCATTTT. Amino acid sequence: CASSQERTENQPQHF.

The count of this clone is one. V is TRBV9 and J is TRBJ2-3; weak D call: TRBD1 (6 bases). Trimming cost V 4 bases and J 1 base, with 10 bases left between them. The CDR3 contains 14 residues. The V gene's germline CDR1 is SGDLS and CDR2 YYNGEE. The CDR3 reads CASSPWTGTDTQYF. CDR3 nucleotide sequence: TGTGCCAGCAGCCCCTGGACAGGCACAGATACGCAGTATTTT.

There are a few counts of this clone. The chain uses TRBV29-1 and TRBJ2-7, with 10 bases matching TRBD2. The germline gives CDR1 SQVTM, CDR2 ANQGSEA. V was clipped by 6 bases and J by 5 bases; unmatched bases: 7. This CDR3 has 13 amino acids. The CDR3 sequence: CSVGAGGPNEQYF. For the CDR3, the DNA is TGCAGCGTGGGAGCGGGAGGGCCGAACGAGCAGTACTTC.

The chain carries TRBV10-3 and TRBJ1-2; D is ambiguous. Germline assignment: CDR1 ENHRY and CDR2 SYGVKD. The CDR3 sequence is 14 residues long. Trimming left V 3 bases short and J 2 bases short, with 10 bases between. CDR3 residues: CAISDNPLNYGYTF. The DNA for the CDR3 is TGTGCCATCAGTGATAACCCTTTGAACTATGGCTACACCTTC.

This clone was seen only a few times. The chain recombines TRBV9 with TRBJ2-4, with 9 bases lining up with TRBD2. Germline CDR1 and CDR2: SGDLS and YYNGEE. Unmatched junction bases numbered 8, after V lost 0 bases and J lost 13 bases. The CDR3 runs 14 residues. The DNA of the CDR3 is TGTGCCAGCAGCGTAGGCCGTCCGCTAGCGGGACAGTACTTC. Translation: CASSVGRPLAGQYF.

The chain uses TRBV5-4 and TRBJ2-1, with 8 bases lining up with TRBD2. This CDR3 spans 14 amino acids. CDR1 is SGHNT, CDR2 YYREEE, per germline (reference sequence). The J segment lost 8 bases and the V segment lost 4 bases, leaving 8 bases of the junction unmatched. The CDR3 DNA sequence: TGTGCCAGCAGCCACAAGCGGGGGACGGATGAGCAGTTCTTC. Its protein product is CASSHKRGTDEQFF.

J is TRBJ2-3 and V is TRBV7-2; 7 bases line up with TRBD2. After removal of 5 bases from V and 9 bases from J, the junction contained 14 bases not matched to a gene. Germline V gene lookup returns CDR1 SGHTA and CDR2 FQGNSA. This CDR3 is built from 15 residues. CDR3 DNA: TGTGCCAGCAGCCCGCTTCGGGAGGCACGGTACACGCAGTATTTT. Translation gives CASSPLREARYTQYF.

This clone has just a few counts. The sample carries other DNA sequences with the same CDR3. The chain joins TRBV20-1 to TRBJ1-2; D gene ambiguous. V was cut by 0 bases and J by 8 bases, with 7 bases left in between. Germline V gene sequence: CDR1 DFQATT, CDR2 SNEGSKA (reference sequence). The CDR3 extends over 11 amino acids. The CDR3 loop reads CSARDRVGYTF. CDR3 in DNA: TGCAGTGCTAGAGATAGGGTAGGCTACACCTTC.

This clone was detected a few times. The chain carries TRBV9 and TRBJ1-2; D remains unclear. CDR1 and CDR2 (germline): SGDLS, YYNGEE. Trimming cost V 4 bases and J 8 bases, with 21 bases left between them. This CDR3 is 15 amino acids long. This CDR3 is CASSPPGWGDLGYTF. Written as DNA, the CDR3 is TGTGCCAGCAGCCCCCCGGGATGGGGTGACTTGGGCTACACCTTC.

CDR3 DNA: TGCAGCGTTGTTGGCCTTGATGAAAAACTGTTTTTT. It specifies CSVVGLDEKLFF. The rearrangement uses TRBV29-1 and TRBJ1-4, with unresolved D. The V and J ends lost 4 bases and 6 bases respectively, with 9 bases between them. The germline V gene encodes CDR1 SQVTM and CDR2 ANQGSEA. The CDR3 loop spans 12 amino acids.

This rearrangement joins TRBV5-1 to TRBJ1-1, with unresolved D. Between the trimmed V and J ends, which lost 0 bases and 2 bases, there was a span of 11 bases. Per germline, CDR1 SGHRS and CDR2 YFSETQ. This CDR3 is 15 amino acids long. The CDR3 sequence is CASSLALVTNTEAFF. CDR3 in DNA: TGCGCCAGCAGCTTGGCTCTTGTGACAAACACTGAAGCTTTCTTT.

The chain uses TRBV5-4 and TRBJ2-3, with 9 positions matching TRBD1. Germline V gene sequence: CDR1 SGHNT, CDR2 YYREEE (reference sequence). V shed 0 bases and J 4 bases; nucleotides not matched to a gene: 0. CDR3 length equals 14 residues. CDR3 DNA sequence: TGTGCCAGCAGCTTGGGACAGGGGGCAGATACGCAGTATTTT. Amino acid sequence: CASSLGQGADTQYF.

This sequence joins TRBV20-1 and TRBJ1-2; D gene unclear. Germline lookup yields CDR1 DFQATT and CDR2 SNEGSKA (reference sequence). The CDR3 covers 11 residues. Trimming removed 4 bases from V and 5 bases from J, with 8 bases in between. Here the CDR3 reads CSAIGLYGYTF. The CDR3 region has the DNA TGCAGTGCTATAGGATTATATGGCTACACCTTC.

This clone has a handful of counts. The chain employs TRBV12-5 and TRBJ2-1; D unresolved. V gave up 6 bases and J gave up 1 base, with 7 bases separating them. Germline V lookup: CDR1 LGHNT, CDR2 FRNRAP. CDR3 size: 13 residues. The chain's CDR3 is CASGPRSYNEQFF. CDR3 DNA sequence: TGTGCTAGTGGCCCGAGATCCTACAATGAGCAGTTCTTC. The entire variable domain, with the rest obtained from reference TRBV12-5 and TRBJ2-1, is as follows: DARVTQTPRHKVTEMGQEVTMRCQPILGHNTVFWYRQTMMQGLELLAYFRNRAPLDDSGMPKDRFSAEMPDATLATLKIQPSEPRDSAVYFCASGPRSYNEQFFGPGTRLTVL.

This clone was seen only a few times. CDR3 amino acids: CASSADHTPSYEQYV. The DNA of the CDR3 is TGTGCCAGCAGTGCGGACCATACCCCCTCCTACGAGCAGTACGTC. The V call is TRBV2, the J call TRBJ2-7; D gene uncertain. CDR1 SNHLY and CDR2 FYNNEI come from the germline V gene. V was shortened by 4 bases and J by 0 bases, with 13 bases between the two germline ends. This CDR3 region has 15 residues.

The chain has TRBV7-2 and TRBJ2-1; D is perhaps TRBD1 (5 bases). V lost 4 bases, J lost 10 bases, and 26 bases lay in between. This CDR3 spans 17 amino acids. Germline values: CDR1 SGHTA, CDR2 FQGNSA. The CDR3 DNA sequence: TGTGCCAGCAGCTCCCGCCGACAGTTGCGAGGAAGGAAAGAGCAGTTCTTC. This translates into CASSSRRQLRGRKEQFF.

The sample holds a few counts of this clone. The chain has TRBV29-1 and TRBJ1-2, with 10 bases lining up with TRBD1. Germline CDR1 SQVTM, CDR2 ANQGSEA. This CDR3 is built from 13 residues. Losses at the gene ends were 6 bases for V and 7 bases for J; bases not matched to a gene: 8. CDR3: CSVSGQGSGGYTF. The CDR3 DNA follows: TGCAGCGTGTCGGGACAGGGGAGCGGTGGCTACACCTTC.

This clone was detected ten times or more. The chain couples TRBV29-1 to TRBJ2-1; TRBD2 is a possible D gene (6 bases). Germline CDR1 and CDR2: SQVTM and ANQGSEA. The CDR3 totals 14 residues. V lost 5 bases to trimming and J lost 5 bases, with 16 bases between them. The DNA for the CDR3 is TGCAGCGTTACGCGCAGTAGCGGTGACAATGAGCAGTTCTTC. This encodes CSVTRSSGDNEQFF.